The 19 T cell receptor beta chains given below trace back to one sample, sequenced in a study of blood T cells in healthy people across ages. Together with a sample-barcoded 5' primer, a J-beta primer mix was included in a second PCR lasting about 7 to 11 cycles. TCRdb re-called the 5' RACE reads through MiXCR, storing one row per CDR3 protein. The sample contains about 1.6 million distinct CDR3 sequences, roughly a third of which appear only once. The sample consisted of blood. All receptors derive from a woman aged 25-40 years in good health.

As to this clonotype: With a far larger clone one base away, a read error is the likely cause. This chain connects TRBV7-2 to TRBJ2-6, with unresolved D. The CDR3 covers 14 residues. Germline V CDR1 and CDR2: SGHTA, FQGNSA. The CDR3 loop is CVSSSTSGANVLTF. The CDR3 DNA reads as TGTGTCAGCAGTTCCACCTCTGGGGCCAACGTCCTGACTTTC.

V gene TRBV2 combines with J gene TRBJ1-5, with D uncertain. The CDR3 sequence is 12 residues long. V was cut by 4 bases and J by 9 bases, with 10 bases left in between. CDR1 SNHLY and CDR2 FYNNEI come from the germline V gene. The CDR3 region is CASSVRVRPQHF. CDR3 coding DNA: TGTGCCAGCAGTGTAAGGGTGCGGCCCCAGCATTTT.

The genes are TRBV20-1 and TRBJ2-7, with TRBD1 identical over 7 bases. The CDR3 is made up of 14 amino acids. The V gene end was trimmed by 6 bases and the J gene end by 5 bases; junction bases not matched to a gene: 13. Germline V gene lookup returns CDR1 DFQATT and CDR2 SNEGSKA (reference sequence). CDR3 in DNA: TGCAGTGCCCCGGACAGGTCGTCGAGCAACGAGCAGTACTTC. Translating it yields CSAPDRSSSNEQYF.

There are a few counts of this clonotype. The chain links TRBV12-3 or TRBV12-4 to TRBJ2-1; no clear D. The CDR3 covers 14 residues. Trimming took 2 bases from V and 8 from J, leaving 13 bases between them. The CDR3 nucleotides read TGTGCCAGCAGTTTACTCGCCCTAGGCGATGAGCAGTTCTTC. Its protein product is CASSLLALGDEQFF.

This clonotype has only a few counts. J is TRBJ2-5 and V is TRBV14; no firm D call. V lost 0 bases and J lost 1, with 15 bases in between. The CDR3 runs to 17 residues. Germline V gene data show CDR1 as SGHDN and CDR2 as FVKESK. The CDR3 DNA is TGTGCCAGCAGCCAAGATCCCCCGCGCCAGATCCAAGAGACCCAGTACTTC. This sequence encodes CASSQDPPRQIQETQYF.

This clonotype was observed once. CDR3 residues: CAWSVPATRQFF. In DNA, the CDR3 is TGTGCCTGGAGTGTGCCGGCCACAAGGCAGTTCTTC. This chain connects TRBV30 to TRBJ2-1; no clear D gene. Germline CDR1 and CDR2: GTSNPN and SVGIG (reference sequence). V lost 0 bases and J lost 12, with 12 bases in between. This CDR3 is built from 12 residues. The full variable domain, with the rest looked up from reference TRBV30 and TRBJ2-1, is SQTIHQWPATLVQPVGSPLSLECTVEGTSNPNLYWYRQAAGRGLQLLFYSVGIGQISSEVPQNLSASRPQDRQFILSSKKLLLSDSGFYLCAWSVPATRQFFGPGTRLTVL.

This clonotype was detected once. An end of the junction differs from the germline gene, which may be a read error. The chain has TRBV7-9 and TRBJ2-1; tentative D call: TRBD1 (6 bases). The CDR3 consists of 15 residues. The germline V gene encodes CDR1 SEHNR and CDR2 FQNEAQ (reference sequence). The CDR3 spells CASSQSGGTYNVQFF. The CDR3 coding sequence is TGTGCCAGCAGCCAGAGTGGGGGCACCTACAATGTGCAGTTCTTC.

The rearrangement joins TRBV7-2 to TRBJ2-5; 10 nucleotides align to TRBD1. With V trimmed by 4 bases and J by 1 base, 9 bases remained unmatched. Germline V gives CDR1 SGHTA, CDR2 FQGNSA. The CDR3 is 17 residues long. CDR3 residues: CASSSRDRGPPQETQYF. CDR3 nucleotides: TGTGCCAGCAGCTCCCGGGACAGGGGACCCCCCCAAGAGACCCAGTACTTC.

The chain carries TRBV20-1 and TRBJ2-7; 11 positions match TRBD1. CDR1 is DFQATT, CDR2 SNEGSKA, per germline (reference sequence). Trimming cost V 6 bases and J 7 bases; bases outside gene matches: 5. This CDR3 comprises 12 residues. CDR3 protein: CSAGTGGIEQYF. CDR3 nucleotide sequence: TGCAGTGCCGGGACAGGGGGGATTGAGCAGTACTTC.

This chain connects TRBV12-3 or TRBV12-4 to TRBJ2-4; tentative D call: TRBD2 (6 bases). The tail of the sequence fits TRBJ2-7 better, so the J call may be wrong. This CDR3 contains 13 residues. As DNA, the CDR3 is TGTGCCAGCACTTTTGGGAGGTATCGCGAGCAGTACTTC. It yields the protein CASTFGRYREQYF.

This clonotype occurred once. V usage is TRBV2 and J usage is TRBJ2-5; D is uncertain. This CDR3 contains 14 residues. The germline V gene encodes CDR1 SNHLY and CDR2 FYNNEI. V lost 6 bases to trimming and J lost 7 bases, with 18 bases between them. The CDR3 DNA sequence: TGTGCCAGCAGAGGCGGCGGCGCAAGGGCGACCCAGTACTTC. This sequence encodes CASRGGGARATQYF.

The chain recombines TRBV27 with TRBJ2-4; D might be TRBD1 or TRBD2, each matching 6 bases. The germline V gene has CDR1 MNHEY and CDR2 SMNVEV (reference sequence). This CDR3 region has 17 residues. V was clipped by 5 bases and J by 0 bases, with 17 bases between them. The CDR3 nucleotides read TGTGCCAGCAGTAAACACAGGGACTGTGGAGCCAAAAACATTCAGTACTTC. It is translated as CASSKHRDCGAKNIQYF.

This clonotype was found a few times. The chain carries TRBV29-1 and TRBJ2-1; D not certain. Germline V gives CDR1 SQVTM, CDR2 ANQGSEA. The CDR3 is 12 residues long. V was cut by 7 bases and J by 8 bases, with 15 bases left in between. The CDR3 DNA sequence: TGCAGCGGTCAAACCCCGTTGTATGAGCAGTTCTTC. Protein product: CSGQTPLYEQFF.

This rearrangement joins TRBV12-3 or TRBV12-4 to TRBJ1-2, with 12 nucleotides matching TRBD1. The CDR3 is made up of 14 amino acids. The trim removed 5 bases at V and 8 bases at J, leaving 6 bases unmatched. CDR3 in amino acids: CASSHRDRGQGYTF. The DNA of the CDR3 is TGTGCCAGCAGTCACCGGGACAGGGGGCAAGGCTACACCTTC.

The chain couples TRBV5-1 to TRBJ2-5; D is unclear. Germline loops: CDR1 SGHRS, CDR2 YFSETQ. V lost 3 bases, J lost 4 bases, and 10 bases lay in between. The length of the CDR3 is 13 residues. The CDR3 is CASSSGGSETQYF. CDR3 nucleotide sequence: TGCGCCAGCAGCTCGGGCGGCTCAGAGACCCAGTACTTC.

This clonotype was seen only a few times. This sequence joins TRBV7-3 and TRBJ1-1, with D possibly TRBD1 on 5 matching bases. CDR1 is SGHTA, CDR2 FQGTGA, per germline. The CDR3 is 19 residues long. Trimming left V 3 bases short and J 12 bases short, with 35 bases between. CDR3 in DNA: TGTGCCAGCAGCTTTTCCCCTGGGACCACGAGAGGTTGGAACCGGATAACTTTCTTT. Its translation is CASSFSPGTTRGWNRITFF.

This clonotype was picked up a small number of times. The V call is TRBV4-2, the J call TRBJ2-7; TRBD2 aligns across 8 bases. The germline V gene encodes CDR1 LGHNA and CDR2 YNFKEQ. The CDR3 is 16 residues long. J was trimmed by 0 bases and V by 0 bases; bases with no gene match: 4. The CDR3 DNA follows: TGTGCCAGCAGCCAAGAAGCGGGAGCCACCTCCTACGAGCAGTACTTC. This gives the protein CASSQEAGATSYEQYF.

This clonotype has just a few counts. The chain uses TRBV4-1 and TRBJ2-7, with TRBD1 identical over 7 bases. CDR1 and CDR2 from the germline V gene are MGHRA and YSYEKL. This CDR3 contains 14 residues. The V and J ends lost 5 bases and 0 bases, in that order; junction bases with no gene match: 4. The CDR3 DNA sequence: TGCGCCAGCAGCAAAGGGACAGCCTCCTACGAGCAGTACTTC. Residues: CASSKGTASYEQYF.

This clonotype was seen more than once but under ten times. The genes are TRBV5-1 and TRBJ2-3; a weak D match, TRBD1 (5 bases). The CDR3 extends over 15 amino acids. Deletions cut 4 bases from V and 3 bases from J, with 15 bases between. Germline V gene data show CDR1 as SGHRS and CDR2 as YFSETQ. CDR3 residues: CASSLDTGLTDTQYF. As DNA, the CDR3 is TGCGCCAGCAGCCTGGACACCGGGTTGACAGATACGCAGTATTTT.